The subject of this entry is one TCR beta chain. A single count supports this clone. It lacks a known antigen. Base qualities are not provided; no much larger clone lies one nucleotide away. TCRbeta CDR3 regions were amplified from genomic DNA by means of the immunoSEQ Assay, a bias-controlled multiplex PCR. Concerning the study's data processing: The number of nucleated cells in each sample was estimated by amplification of reference gene primers within the assay. Sequence reads were collapsed and filtered to measure the absolute abundance of every unique TCRbeta CDR3 rearrangement. For each sample, productive Simpson clonality was calculated by taking the square root of Simpson's diversity index across productive rearrangements. Held by TCRdb, this immuneACCESS table contains in-frame sequences only and omits some clones. Under half of the omission traces to an unresolved V gene where checked; the cause of the rest is unknown. For V, J and clone size, that table is used; D and trimming come from the DNA. A total of about 89,000 clones appear in this sample, around 93% of them only once. The leading ten clones occupy around 2.3% of the sample.

The germline V gene provides CDR1 MNHEY and CDR2 SVGAGI. CDR3 length: 15 amino acids, cysteine to phenylalanine. The DNA shown is the 45-base CDR3, in frame from base 1. The junction carries 11 bases between V and J, which are trimmed by 0 bases and 5 bases respectively. Collaborating institutions collected whole blood in K2EDTA tubes following their own protocols. For TCRbeta analysis, collaborator samples were shipped as frozen whole blood, as isolated PBMCs, or as DNA extracted from either sample type. The data are from a study of blood T cell repertoires in COVID-19 (dated by TCRdb to 2020 to 2022). Turning to the overall study: Samples from collaborators originated in the United States, Italy and Spain and spanned both the acute and convalescent phases of COVID-19. Where available, HLA class I and class II types were taken from metadata supplied by the sample provider and were not determined by assay-based typing. The repertoires were released in a freely available public database intended as a resource for research on the immune response to SARS-CoV-2. The samples were drawn from the first 160 participants of the ongoing ImmuneRACE study and from some 1,300 subjects provided by 6 global collaborators. A de-identified subject ID, COVID-19 status, age in years and sex were almost always included in the sample metadata. Subjects who had been exposed to COVID-19, were actively infected with it, or had recovered from it provided the deeply sampled blood TCRbeta repertoires that made up the dataset. The material from the prospective study consisted of cDNA or gDNA derived from T cells, B-cell-depleted T cells, or PBMCs.

Results and caveats for the whole study, not just this receptor: The amount of clinical and demographic metadata varied by source and participant and was provided uncurated.

What was sequenced was peripheral blood. The chain joins TRBV6-5 to TRBJ2-1; TRBD2 is a possible D gene, resting on 5 matching bases. The TCR originated in a human donor with active COVID-19. The donor label of this sample is uncertain. In nucleotide form, the sequence is TGTGCCAGCAGTTACTCCGAGGGCGCTGACAATGAGCAGTTCTTC. Protein translation: CASSYSEGADNEQFF.